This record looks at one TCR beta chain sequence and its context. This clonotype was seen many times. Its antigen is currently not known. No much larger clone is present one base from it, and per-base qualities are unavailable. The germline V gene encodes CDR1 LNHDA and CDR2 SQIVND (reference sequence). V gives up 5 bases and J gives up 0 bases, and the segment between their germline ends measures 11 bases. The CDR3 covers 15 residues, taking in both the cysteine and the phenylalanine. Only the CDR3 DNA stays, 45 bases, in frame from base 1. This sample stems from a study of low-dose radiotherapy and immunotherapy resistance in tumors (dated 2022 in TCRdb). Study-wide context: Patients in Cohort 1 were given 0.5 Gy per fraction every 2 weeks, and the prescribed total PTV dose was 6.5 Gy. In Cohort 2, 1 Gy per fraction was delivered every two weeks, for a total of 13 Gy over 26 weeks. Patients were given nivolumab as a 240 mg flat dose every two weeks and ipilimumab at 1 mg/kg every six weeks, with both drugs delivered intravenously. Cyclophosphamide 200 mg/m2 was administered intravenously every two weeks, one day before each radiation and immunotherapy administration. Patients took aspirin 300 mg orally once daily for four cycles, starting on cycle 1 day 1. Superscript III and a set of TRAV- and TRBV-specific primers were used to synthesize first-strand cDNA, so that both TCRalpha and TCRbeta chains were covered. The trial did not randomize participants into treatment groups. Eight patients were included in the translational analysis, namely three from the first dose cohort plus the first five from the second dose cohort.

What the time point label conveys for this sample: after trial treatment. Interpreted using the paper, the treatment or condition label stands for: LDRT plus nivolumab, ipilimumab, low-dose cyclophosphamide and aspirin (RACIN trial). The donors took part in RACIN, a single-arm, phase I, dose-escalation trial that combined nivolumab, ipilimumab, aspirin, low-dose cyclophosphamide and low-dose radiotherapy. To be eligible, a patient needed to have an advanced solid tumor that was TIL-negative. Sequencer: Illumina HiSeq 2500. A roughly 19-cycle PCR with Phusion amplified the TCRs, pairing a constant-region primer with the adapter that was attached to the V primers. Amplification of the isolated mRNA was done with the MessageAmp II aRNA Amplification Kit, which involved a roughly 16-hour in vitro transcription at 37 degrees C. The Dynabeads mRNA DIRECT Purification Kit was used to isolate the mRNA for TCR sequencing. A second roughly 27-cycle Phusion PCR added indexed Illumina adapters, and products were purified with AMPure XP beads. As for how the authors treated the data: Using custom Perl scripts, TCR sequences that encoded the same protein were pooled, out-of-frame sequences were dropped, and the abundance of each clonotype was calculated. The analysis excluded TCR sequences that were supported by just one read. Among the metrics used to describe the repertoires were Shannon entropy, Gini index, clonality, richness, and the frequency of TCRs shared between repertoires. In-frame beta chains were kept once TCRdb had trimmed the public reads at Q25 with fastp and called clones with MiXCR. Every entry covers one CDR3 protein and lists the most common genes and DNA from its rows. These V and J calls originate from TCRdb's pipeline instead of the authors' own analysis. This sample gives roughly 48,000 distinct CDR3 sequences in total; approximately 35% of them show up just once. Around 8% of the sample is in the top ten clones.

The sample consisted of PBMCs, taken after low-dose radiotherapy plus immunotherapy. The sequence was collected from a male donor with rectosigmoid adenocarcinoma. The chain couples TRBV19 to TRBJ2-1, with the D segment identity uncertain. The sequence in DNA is TGTGCCAGTAGTCTCCATTCCCCCTCCTACAATGAGCAGTTCTTC. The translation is CASSLHSPSYNEQFF.